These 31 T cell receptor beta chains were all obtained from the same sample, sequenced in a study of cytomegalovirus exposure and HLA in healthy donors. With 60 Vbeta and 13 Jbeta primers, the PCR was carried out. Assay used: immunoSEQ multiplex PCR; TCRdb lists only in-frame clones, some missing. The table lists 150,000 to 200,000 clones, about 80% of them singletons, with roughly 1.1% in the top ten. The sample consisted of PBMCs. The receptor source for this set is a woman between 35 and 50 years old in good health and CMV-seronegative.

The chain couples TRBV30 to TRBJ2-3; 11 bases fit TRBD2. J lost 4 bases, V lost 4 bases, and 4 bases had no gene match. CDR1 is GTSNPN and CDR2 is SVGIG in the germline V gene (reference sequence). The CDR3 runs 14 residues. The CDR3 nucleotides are TGTGCCTGGACCCTGGGACTAGCGGCAGATACGCAGTATTTT. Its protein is CAWTLGLAADTQYF.

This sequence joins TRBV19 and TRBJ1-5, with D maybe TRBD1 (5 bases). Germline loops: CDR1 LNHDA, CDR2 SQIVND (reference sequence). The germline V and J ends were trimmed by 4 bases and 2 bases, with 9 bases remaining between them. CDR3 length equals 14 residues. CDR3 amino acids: CASSNGGGNQPQHF. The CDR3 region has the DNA TGTGCCAGTAGTAACGGGGGAGGCAATCAGCCCCAGCATTTT.

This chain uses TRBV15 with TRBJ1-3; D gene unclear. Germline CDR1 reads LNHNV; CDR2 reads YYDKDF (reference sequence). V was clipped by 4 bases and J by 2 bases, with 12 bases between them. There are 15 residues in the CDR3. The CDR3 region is CATSKQVPTGNTIYF. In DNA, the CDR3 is TGTGCCACCAGCAAACAAGTCCCAACTGGAAACACCATATATTTT.

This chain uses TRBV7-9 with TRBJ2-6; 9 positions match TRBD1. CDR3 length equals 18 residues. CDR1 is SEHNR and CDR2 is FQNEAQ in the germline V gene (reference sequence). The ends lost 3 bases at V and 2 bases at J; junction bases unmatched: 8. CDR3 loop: CASSFGTGLKAGANVLTF. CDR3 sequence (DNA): TGTGCCAGCAGCTTCGGGACAGGGTTAAAAGCTGGGGCCAACGTCCTGACTTTC.

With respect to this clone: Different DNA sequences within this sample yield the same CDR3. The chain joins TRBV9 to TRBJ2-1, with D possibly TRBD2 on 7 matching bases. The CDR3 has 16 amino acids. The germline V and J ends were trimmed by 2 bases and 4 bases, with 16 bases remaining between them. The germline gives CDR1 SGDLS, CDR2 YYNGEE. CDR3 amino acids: CASSVGGGGPYNEQFF. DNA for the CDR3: TGTGCCAGCAGCGTTGGGGGCGGGGGACCTTACAATGAGCAGTTCTTC.

The CDR3 sequence is CATSSFGQGGDNEQFF. The CDR3 coding sequence is TGTGCCACCAGCAGCTTCGGACAGGGTGGAGACAATGAGCAGTTCTTC. The chain uses TRBV15 and TRBJ2-1; 8 positions agree with TRBD1. The CDR3 covers 16 residues. Germline values: CDR1 LNHNV, CDR2 YYDKDF (reference sequence). V shed 3 bases and J 5 bases; nucleotides not matched to a gene: 9.

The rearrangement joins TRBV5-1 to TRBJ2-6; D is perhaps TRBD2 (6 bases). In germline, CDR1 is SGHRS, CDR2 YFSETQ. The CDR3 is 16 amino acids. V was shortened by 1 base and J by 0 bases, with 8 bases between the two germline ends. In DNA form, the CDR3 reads TGCGCCAGCAGCTTGTCCGGGAGCTCTGGGGCCAACGTCCTGACTTTC. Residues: CASSLSGSSGANVLTF.

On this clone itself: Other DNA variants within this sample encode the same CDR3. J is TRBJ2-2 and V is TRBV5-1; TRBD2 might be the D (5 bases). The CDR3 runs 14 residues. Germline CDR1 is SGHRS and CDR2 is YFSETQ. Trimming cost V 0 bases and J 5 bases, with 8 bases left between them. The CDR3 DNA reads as TGCGCCAGCAGCTTGGCCCGGGGTACCGGGGAGCTGTTTTTT. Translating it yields CASSLARGTGELFF.

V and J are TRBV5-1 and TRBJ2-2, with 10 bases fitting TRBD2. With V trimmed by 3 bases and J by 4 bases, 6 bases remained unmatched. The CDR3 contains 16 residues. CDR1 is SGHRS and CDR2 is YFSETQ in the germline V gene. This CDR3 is CASSWRTSGATGELFF. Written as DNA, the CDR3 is TGCGCCAGCAGCTGGAGGACTAGCGGTGCCACCGGGGAGCTGTTTTTT.

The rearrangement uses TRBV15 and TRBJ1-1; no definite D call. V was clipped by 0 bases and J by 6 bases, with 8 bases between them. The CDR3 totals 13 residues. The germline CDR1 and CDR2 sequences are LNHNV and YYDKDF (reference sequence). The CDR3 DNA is TGTGCCACCAGCAGAGATTTGGGCCCTGAAGCTTTCTTT. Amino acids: CATSRDLGPEAFF.

The CDR3 spells CASTSGRGRGNTQYF. The CDR3 coding sequence is TGCGCCAGCACTAGCGGGAGGGGTAGAGGAAATACGCAGTATTTT. The chain is built from TRBV4-3 and TRBJ2-3, with 12 bases identical to TRBD2. CDR1 and CDR2 (germline): LGHNA, YSLEER. The CDR3 contains 15 residues. With V trimmed by 7 bases and J by 7 bases, 9 bases remained unmatched.

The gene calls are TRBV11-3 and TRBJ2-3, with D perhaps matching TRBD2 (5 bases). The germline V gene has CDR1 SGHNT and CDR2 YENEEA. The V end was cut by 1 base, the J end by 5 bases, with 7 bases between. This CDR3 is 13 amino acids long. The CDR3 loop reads CASSLGGIDTQYF. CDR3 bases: TGTGCCAGCAGCTTAGGAGGGATAGATACGCAGTATTTT. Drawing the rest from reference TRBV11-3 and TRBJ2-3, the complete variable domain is EAGVVQSPRYKIIEKKQPVAFWCNPISGHNTLYWYLQNLGQGPELLIRYENEEAVDDSQLPKDRFSAERLKGVDSTLKIQPAELGDSAVYLCASSLGGIDTQYFGPGTRLTVL.

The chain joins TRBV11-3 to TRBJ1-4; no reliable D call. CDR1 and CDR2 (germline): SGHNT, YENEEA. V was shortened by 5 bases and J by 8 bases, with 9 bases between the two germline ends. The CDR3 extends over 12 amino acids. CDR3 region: CASSRTREKLFF. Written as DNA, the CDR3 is TGTGCCAGCAGCCGAACGAGGGAAAAACTGTTTTTT. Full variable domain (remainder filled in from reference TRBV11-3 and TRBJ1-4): EAGVVQSPRYKIIEKKQPVAFWCNPISGHNTLYWYLQNLGQGPELLIRYENEEAVDDSQLPKDRFSAERLKGVDSTLKIQPAELGDSAVYLCASSRTREKLFFGSGTQLSVL.

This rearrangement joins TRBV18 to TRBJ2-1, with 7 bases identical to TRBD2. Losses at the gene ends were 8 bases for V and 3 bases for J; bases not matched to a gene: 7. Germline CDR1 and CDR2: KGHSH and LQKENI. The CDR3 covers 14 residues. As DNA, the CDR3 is TGTGCCAGCAGCCTAGCGGATTACTACAATGAGCAGTTCTTC. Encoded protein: CASSLADYYNEQFF.

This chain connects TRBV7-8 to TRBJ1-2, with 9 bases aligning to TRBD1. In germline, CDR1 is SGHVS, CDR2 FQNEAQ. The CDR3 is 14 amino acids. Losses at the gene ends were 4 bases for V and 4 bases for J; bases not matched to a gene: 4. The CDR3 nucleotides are TGTGCCAGCAGCTCCGGGACAGGGATCTATGGCTACACCTTC. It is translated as CASSSGTGIYGYTF. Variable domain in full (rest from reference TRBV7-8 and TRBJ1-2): GAGVSQSPRYKVAKRGQDVALRCDPISGHVSLFWYQQALGQGPEFLTYFQNEAQLDKSGLPSDRFFAERPEGSVSTLKIQRTQQEDSAVYLCASSSGTGIYGYTFGSGTRLTVV.

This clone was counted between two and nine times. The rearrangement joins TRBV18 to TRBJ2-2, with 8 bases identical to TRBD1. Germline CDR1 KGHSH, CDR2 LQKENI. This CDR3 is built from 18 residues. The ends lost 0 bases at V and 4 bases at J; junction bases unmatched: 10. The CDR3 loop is CASSPPEAYGTGTGELFF. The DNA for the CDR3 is TGTGCCAGCTCACCACCTGAGGCATACGGGACAGGCACCGGGGAGCTGTTTTTT. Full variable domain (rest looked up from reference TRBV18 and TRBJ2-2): NAGVMQNPRHLVRRRGQEARLRCSPMKGHSHVYWYRQLPEEGLKFMVYLQKENIIDESGMPKERFSAEFPKEGPSILRIQQVVRGDSAAYFCASSPPEAYGTGTGELFFGEGSRLTVL.

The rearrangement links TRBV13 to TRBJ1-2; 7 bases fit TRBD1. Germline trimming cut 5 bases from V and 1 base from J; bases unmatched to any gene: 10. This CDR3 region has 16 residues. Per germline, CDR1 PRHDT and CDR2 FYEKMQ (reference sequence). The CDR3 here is CASSKRAQGINYGYTF. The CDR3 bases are TGTGCCAGCAGCAAAAGGGCACAGGGGATTAACTATGGCTACACCTTC. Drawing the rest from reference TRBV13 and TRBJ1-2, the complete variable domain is AAGVIQSPRHLIKEKRETATLKCYPIPRHDTVYWYQQGPGQDPQFLISFYEKMQSDKGSIPDRFSAQQFSDYHSELNMSSLELGDSALYFCASSKRAQGINYGYTFGSGTRLTVV.

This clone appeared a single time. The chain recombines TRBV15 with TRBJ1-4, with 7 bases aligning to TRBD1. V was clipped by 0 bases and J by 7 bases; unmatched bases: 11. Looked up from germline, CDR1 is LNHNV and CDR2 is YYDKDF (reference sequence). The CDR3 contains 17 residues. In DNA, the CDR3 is TGTGCCACCAGCAGAGACCGAGCAGGGGGAAAACCTGAAAAACTGTTTTTT. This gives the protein CATSRDRAGGKPEKLFF.

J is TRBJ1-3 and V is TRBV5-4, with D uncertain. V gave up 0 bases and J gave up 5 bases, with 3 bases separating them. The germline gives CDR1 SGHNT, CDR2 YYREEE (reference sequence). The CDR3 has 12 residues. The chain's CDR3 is CASSLGRNTIYF. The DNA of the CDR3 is TGTGCCAGCAGCTTGGGGCGAAACACCATATATTTT.

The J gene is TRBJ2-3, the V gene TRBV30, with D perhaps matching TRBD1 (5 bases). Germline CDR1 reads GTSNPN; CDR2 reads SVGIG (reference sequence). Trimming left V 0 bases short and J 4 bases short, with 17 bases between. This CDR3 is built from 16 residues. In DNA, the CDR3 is TGTGCCTGGAGTGTAGGGGTTGGTCCGGCGGCAGATACGCAGTATTTT. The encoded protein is CAWSVGVGPAADTQYF.

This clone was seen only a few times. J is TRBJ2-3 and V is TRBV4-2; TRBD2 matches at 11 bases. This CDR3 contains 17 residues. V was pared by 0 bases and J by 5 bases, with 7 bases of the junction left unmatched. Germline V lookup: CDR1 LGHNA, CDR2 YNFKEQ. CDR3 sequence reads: CASSQDPLAGGVDTQYF. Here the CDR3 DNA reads TGTGCCAGCAGCCAAGATCCGCTAGCGGGAGGTGTAGATACGCAGTATTTT.

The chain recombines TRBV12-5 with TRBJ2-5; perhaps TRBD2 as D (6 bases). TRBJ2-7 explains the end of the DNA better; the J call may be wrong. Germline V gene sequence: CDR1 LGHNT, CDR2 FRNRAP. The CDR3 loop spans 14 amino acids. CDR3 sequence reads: CASGVGSGSHEQYF. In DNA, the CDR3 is TGTGCTAGTGGTGTGGGTAGCGGTTCCCACGAGCAGTACTTC.

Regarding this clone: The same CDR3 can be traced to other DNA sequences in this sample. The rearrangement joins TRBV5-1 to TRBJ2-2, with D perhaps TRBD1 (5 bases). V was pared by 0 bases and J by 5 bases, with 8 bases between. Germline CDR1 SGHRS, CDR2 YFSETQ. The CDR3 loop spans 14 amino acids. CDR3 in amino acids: CASSLESGTGELFF. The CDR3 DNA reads TGCGCCAGCAGCTTGGAGTCAGGGACCGGGGAGCTGTTTTTT.

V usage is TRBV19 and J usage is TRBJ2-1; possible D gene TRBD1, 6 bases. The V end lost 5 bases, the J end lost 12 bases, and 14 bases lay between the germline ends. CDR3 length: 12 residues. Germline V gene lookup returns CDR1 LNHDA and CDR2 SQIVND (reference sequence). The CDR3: CASSPSDSWQFF. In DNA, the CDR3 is TGTGCCAGTAGTCCTTCGGACAGTTGGCAGTTCTTC.

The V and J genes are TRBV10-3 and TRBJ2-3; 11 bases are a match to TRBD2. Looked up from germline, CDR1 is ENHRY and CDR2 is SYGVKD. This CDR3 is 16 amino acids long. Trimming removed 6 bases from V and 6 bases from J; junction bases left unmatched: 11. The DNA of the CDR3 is TGTGCCATCAGCTCCGGGACTAGCGGAGGCGGGGATACGCAGTATTTT. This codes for CAISSGTSGGGDTQYF.

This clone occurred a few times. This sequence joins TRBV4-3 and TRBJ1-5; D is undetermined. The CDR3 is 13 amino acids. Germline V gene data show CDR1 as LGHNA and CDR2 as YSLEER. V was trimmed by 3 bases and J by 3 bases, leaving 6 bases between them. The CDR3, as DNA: TGCGCCAGCAGCCAGCGAACCAATCAGCCCCAGCATTTT. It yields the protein CASSQRTNQPQHF.

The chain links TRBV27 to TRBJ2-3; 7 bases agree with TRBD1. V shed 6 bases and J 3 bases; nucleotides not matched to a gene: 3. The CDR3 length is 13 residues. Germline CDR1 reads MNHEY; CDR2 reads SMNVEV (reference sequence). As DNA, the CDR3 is TGTGCCAGCAGGATCAGGGGGACAGATACGCAGTATTTT. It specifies CASRIRGTDTQYF.

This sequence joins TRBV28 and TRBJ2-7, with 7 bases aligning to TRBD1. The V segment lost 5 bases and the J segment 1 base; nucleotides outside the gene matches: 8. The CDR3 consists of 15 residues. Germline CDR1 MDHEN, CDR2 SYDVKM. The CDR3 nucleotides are TGTGCCAGCAGTCCCGGGACAGCCGGTTCCTACGAGCAGTACGTC. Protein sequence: CASSPGTAGSYEQYV.

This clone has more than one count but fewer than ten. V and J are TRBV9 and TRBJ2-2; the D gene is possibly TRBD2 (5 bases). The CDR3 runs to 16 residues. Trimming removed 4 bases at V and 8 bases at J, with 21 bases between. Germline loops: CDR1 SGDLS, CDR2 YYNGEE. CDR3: CASSNSRAIARGELFF. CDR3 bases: TGTGCCAGCAGCAACTCGAGGGCTATCGCCAGGGGGGAGCTGTTTTTT.

The chain's CDR3 is CASSQDTSQGNTIYF. The CDR3 region has the DNA TGCGCCAGCAGCCAAGATACCAGTCAGGGAAACACCATATATTTT. The chain couples TRBV4-1 to TRBJ1-3; unclear D gene. The V gene lost 0 bases and the J gene lost 4 bases, with 10 bases spanning the gap. CDR3 length equals 15 residues. CDR1 and CDR2 from the germline V gene are MGHRA and YSYEKL.

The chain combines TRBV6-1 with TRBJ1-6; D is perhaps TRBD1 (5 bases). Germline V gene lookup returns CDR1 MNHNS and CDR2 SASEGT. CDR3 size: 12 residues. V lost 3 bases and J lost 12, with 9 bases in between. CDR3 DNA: TGTGCCAGCAGTGACGAGCAGGGACCCCTCCACTTT. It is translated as CASSDEQGPLHF.